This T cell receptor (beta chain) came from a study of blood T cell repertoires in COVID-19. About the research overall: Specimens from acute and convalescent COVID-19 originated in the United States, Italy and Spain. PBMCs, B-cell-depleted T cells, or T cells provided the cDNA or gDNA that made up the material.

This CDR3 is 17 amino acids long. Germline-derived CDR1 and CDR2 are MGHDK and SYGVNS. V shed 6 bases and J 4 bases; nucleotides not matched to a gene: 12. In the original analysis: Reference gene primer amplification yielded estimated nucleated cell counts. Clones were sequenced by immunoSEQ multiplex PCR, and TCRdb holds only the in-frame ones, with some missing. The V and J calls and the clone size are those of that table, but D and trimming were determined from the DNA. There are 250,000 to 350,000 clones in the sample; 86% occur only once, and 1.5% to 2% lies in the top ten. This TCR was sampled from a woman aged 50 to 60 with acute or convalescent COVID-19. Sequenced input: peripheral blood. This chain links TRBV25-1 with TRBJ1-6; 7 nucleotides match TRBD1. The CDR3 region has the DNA TGTGCCAGCAGGGGGCCGGGAGACAGGGATTATAATTCACCCCTCCACTTT. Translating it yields CASRGPGDRDYNSPLHF. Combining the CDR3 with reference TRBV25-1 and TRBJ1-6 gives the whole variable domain EADIYQTPRYLVIGTGKKITLECSQTMGHDKMYWYQQDPGMELHLIHYSYGVNSTEKGDLSSESTVSRIRTEHFPLTLESARPSHTSQYLCASRGPGDRDYNSPLHFGNGTRLTVT.